The clone carrying this T cell receptor beta chain was recorded a few times. V shed 5 bases, J shed 2 bases, and the junction held 7 bases outside the gene matches. This CDR3 region has 15 residues. Germline assignment: CDR1 DFQATT and CDR2 SNEGSKA (reference sequence). This sample stems from a study of early T cells in non-severe SARS-CoV-2 infection. In the study overall: Sequencing of unsorted whole blood was done on bulk RNA, leaving chains unpaired.

TCRdb analysed the 5' RACE reads with MiXCR anew, one entry per CDR3 protein. The table records around 60,000 distinct CDR3 sequences, 20% to 25% of them present only once. This clonotype was sampled from an adult who was a healthcare worker with PCR-confirmed SARS-CoV-2 infection or an uninfected control (not recorded which). The sequences come from whole blood, collected at baseline. V gene TRBV20-1 combines with J gene TRBJ2-1; 9 bases fit TRBD1. CDR3 sequence (DNA): TGCAGTGCTTACGACAGGGGGACCACCTACAATGAGCAGTTCTTC. This translates into CSAYDRGTTYNEQFF.